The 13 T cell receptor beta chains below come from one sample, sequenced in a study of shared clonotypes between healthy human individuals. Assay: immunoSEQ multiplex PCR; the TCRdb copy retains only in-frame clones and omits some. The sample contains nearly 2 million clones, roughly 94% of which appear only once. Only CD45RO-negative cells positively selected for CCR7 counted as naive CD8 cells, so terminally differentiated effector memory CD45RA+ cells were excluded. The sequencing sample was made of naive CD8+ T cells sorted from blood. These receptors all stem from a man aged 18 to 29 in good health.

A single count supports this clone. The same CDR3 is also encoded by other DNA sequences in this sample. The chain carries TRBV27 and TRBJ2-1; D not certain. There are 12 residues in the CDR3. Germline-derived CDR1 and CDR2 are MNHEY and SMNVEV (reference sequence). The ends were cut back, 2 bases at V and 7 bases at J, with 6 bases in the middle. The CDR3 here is CASSLMGNEQFF. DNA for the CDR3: TGTGCCAGCAGTTTAATGGGTAATGAGCAGTTCTTC.

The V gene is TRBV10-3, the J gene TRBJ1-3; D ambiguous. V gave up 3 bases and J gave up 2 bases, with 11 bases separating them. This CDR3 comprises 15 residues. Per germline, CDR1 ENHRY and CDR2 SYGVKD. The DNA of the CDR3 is TGTGCCATCAGTGATTTAGGCAGTACTGGAAACACCATATATTTT. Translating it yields CAISDLGSTGNTIYF.

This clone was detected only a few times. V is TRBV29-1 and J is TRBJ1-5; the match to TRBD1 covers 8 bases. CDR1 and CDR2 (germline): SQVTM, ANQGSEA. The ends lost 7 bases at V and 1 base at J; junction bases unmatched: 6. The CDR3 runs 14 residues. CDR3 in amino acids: CSAATGGSNQPQHF. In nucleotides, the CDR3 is TGCAGCGCCGCAACAGGGGGGAGCAATCAGCCCCAGCATTTT.

The CDR3 loop is CASSSGTGALGQYF. CDR3 coding DNA: TGTGCCAGCAGTTCCGGGACAGGGGCCCTCGGGCAGTACTTC. The gene calls are TRBV28 and TRBJ2-7; 10 nucleotides line up with TRBD1. V shed 4 bases and J 9 bases; nucleotides not matched to a gene: 9. CDR1 is MDHEN, CDR2 SYDVKM, per germline. The CDR3 has 14 amino acids.

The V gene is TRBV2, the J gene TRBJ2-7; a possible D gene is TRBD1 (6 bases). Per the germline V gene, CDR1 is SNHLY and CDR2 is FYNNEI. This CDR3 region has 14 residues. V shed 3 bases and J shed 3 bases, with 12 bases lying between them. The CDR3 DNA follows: TGTGCCAGCAGTGACTGGGACAAGATCTACGAGCAGTACTTC. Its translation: CASSDWDKIYEQYF.

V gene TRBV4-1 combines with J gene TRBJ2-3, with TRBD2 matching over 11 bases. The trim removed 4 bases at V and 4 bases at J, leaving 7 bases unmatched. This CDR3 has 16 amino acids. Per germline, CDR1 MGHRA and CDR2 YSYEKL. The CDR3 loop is CASSPTSGSLSDTQYF. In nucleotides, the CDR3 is TGCGCCAGCAGCCCCACTAGCGGGAGTCTCTCAGATACGCAGTATTTT.

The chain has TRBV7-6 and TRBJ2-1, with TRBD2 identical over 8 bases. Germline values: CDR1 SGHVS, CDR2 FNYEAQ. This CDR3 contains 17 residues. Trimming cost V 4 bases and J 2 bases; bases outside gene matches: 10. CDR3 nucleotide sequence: TGTGCCAGCAGCTCGACCTTCCTAGCGGGCCCCTACAATGAGCAGTTCTTC. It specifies CASSSTFLAGPYNEQFF.

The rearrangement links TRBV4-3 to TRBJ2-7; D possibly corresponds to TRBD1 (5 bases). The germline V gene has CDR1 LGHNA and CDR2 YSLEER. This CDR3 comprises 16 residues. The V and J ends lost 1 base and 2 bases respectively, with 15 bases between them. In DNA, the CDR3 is TGCGCCAGCAGCCAAGCTTATCCTCCAGGGCCCTACGAGCAGTACTTC. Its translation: CASSQAYPPGPYEQYF.

The CDR3, as DNA: TGTGCCAGCAGTTTATCCGCTCGTGATGGCTATGGCTACACCTTC. Protein sequence: CASSLSARDGYGYTF. The chain employs TRBV28 and TRBJ1-2, with D uncertain. Trimming removed 1 base from V and 4 bases from J, with 13 bases in between. CDR1 is MDHEN and CDR2 is SYDVKM in the germline V gene. The CDR3 consists of 15 residues.

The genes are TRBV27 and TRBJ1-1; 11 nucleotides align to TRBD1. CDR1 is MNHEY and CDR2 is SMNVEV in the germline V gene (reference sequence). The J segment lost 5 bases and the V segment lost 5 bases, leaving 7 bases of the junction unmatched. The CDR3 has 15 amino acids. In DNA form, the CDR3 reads TGTGCCAGCAGTCCCTGGACAGGGGGCGGGACTGAAGCTTTCTTT. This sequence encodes CASSPWTGGGTEAFF.

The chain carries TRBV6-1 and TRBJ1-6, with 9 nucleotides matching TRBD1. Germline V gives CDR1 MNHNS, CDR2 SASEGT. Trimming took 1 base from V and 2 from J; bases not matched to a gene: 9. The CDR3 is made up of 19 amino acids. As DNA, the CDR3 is TGTGCCAGCAGTGAAGGGAAACAGGGGGCTTCGGCCTATAATTCACCCCTCCACTTT. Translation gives CASSEGKQGASAYNSPLHF.

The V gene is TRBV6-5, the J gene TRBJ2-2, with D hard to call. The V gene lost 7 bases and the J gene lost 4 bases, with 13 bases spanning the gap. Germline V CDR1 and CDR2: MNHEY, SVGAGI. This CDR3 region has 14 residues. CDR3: CASTPFMGTGELFF. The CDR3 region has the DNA TGTGCCAGCACTCCCTTTATGGGCACCGGGGAGCTGTTTTTT.

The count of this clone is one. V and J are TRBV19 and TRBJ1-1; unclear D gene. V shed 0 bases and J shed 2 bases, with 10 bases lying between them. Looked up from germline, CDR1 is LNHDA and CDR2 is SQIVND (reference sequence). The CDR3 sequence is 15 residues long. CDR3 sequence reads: CASSIDWGFNTEAFF. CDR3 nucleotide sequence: TGTGCCAGTAGTATAGATTGGGGTTTCAACACTGAAGCTTTCTTT.